Listed below are T cell receptor beta chains from one sample, sequenced in a study of CD8 T cells in ankylosing spondylitis. TCRdb fed the 5' RACE reads into MiXCR, producing one record per CDR3 protein. This table has about 440,000 distinct CDR3 sequences, approximately 17% appearing once. Sequenced sample: blood, either unsorted or a sorted T cell fraction (not recorded which). The origin of the receptors is a male donor with ankylosing spondylitis. Both conserved end residues are part of each CDR3. D genes are given only for firm matches. A row's size may be missing; if present it is once, few, many or a size class.

abundance: many; j_gene: TRBJ2-5; v_gene: TRBV29-1; d_gene: TRBD1; CDR3nt: TGCAGCGGACAGACAGGGGGACAAGAGACCCAGTACTTC; CDR3aa: CSGQTGGQETQYF
abundance: -; j_gene: TRBJ1-1; v_gene: TRBV20-1; d_gene: -; CDR3nt: TGCAGTGCTAGGTTAGCACACTCGAACACTGAAGCTTTCTTT; CDR3aa: CSARLAHSNTEAFF
abundance: many; j_gene: TRBJ2-3; v_gene: TRBV29-1; d_gene: TRBD2; CDR3nt: TGCAGCGTTGAAGTCCCTAGCGGGGGGGATTCAGATACGCAGTATTTT; CDR3aa: CSVEVPSGGDSDTQYF
abundance: -; j_gene: TRBJ2-1; v_gene: TRBV18; d_gene: -; CDR3nt: TGTGCCAGCTCTTCAGGACCCAGCAATGAGCAGTTCTTC; CDR3aa: CASSSGPSNEQFF
abundance: many; j_gene: TRBJ2-1; v_gene: TRBV12-3/TRBV12-4; d_gene: -; CDR3nt: TGTGCCAGCAGTCCCCCAGTGGGCCATGAGCAGTTCTTC; CDR3aa: CASSPPVGHEQFF
abundance: many; j_gene: TRBJ1-2; v_gene: TRBV29-1; d_gene: -; CDR3nt: TGCAGCGTACTAGGAGCTGACTATGGCTACACCTTC; CDR3aa: CSVLGADYGYTF
abundance: -; j_gene: TRBJ2-3; v_gene: TRBV5-1; d_gene: -; CDR3nt: TGCGCCAGCAGCATTGGCCACAGGGATCCAGATACGCAGTATTTT; CDR3aa: CASSIGHRDPDTQYF
abundance: many; j_gene: TRBJ1-1; v_gene: TRBV12-3/TRBV12-4; d_gene: -; CDR3nt: TGTGCCAGCAGGCTTACAGGAGAAGCTTTCTTT; CDR3aa: CASRLTGEAFF
abundance: -; j_gene: TRBJ1-4; v_gene: TRBV7-9; d_gene: TRBD1; CDR3nt: TGTGCCAGCAGCTTGGACAGGGCTCAGGAAAAACTGTTTTTT; CDR3aa: CASSLDRAQEKLFF
abundance: many; j_gene: TRBJ2-5; v_gene: TRBV18; d_gene: -; CDR3nt: TGTGCCAGCTCACTTGGACGCGGGGAGACCCAGTACTTC; CDR3aa: CASSLGRGETQYF
abundance: few; j_gene: TRBJ1-5; v_gene: TRBV6-1; d_gene: TRBD1; CDR3nt: TGTGCCAGCTCCCCCAGGGAGACAGGGAGGTATCAGCCCCAGCATTTT; CDR3aa: CASSPRETGRYQPQHF
abundance: few; j_gene: TRBJ2-5; v_gene: TRBV20-1; d_gene: -; CDR3nt: TGCAGTGCCAACCCCCCGGATGGAGAGACCCAGTACTTC; CDR3aa: CSANPPDGETQYF
abundance: -; j_gene: TRBJ1-3; v_gene: TRBV5-1; d_gene: -; CDR3nt: TGCGCCAGCAGCTTAGCGGGGACGCTGGGAAACACCATATATTTT; CDR3aa: CASSLAGTLGNTIYF
abundance: few; j_gene: TRBJ2-7; v_gene: TRBV28; d_gene: -; CDR3nt: TGTGCCAGCAGTCTTCCGGGACAACCCTACGAGCAGTACTTC; CDR3aa: CASSLPGQPYEQYF
abundance: few; j_gene: TRBJ2-3; v_gene: TRBV29-1; d_gene: -; CDR3nt: TGCAGCGTCGCACCAACAGGGTCAGATACGCAGTATTTT; CDR3aa: CSVAPTGSDTQYF
abundance: few; j_gene: TRBJ2-2; v_gene: TRBV3-1; d_gene: -; CDR3nt: TGTGCCAGCAGTCGACAATCCCGGGGGACCGGGGAGCTGTTTTTT; CDR3aa: CASSRQSRGTGELFF
abundance: few; j_gene: TRBJ2-3; v_gene: TRBV6-2/TRBV6-3; d_gene: -; CDR3nt: TGTGCCAGCAGTCGACCGCCCGGGAGAAGCACAGATACGCAGTATTTT; CDR3aa: CASSRPPGRSTDTQYF
abundance: -; j_gene: TRBJ2-1; v_gene: TRBV4-3; d_gene: -; CDR3nt: TGCGCCAGCAGCCAAGAACTACTAGGTCGGCAGTTCTTC; CDR3aa: CASSQELLGRQFF
abundance: -; j_gene: TRBJ1-2; v_gene: TRBV6-2/TRBV6-3; d_gene: -; CDR3nt: TGTGCCAGCAGCAGACAGAGTAACTATGGCTACACCTTC; CDR3aa: CASSRQSNYGYTF
abundance: -; j_gene: TRBJ1-1; v_gene: TRBV15; d_gene: -; CDR3nt: TGTGCCACCAGCAGAGATGTGAGGAGTTCGGGCACTGAAGCTTTCTTT; CDR3aa: CATSRDVRSSGTEAFF
abundance: -; j_gene: TRBJ1-1; v_gene: TRBV12-3/TRBV12-4; d_gene: TRBD1; CDR3nt: TGTGCCAGCAGTTCTCAACAGGGGGCGAGCACTGAAGCTTTCTTT; CDR3aa: CASSSQQGASTEAFF
abundance: few; j_gene: TRBJ1-2; v_gene: TRBV2; d_gene: TRBD1; CDR3nt: TGTGCCAGCAGAAAGGGACAGAGTGATGGCTACACCTTC; CDR3aa: CASRKGQSDGYTF
abundance: -; j_gene: TRBJ2-2; v_gene: TRBV9; d_gene: -; CDR3nt: TGTGCCAGCAGCGTAGATCCAGGGAGAAACGGCGGGGAGCTGTTTTTT; CDR3aa: CASSVDPGRNGGELFF
abundance: -; j_gene: TRBJ2-1; v_gene: TRBV2; d_gene: -; CDR3nt: TGTGCCAGCAGTGAAGATTCCCTCGCTGGTTTTGATGAGCAGTTCTTC; CDR3aa: CASSEDSLAGFDEQFF
abundance: -; j_gene: TRBJ1-1; v_gene: TRBV15; d_gene: -; CDR3nt: TGTGCCACCAGCAGAGATCTCGGCGGAACCAGTGAAGCTTTCTTT; CDR3aa: CATSRDLGGTSEAFF
abundance: -; j_gene: TRBJ1-1; v_gene: TRBV5-1; d_gene: -; CDR3nt: TGCGCCAGCAGCTTGGCCGGGTGGACTGAAGCTTTCTTT; CDR3aa: CASSLAGWTEAFF
abundance: few; j_gene: TRBJ2-7; v_gene: TRBV6-1; d_gene: -; CDR3nt: TGTGCCAGCAGTAAGGAGGGGGCCGGGTACGAGCAGTACTTC; CDR3aa: CASSKEGAGYEQYF
abundance: few; j_gene: TRBJ1-1; v_gene: TRBV10-3; d_gene: -; CDR3nt: TGTGCCATCAGGTCAGAGGGGTACGCGGGCACTGAAGCTTTCTTT; CDR3aa: CAIRSEGYAGTEAFF
abundance: many; j_gene: TRBJ2-2; v_gene: TRBV27; d_gene: -; CDR3nt: TGTGCCAGCTTTGCGGGTATATCTTTCGGGACCGGGGAGCTGTTTTTT; CDR3aa: CASFAGISFGTGELFF
abundance: many; j_gene: TRBJ2-7; v_gene: TRBV10-2; d_gene: -; CDR3nt: TGCGCCAGCAGGGGAGGCAGCTCCTACGAGCAGTACTTC; CDR3aa: CASRGGSSYEQYF
abundance: many; j_gene: TRBJ2-3; v_gene: TRBV4-1; d_gene: -; CDR3nt: TGCGCCAGCAGCCCAACAGCCACAGATACGCAGTATTTT; CDR3aa: CASSPTATDTQYF
abundance: many; j_gene: TRBJ2-2; v_gene: TRBV5-1; d_gene: TRBD2; CDR3nt: TGCGCCAGCAGCGATGAAAGACTAGCGGGCAGCGGGGAGCTGTTTTTT; CDR3aa: CASSDERLAGSGELFF
abundance: -; j_gene: TRBJ2-5; v_gene: TRBV20-1; d_gene: TRBD1; CDR3nt: TGCAGTGCTAAACGGGGACAGGGGCTGGAGACCCAGTACTTC; CDR3aa: CSAKRGQGLETQYF
abundance: few; j_gene: TRBJ1-5; v_gene: TRBV12-3/TRBV12-4; d_gene: TRBD1; CDR3nt: TGTGCCAGCAGCTTTACCGGGACAGGGACCCAGCCCCAGCATTTT; CDR3aa: CASSFTGTGTQPQHF
abundance: -; j_gene: TRBJ2-7; v_gene: TRBV11-1; d_gene: TRBD1; CDR3nt: TGTGCCAGCAGCTTAGACGGTACAGGGGCCTACGAGCAGTACTTC; CDR3aa: CASSLDGTGAYEQYF
abundance: -; j_gene: TRBJ2-2; v_gene: TRBV9; d_gene: -; CDR3nt: TGTGCCAGCAGCCCCCGGACCCGGGGCCACACCGGGGAGCTGTTTTTT; CDR3aa: CASSPRTRGHTGELFF
abundance: -; j_gene: TRBJ2-1; v_gene: TRBV5-5; d_gene: -; CDR3nt: TGTGCCAGCAGCACAAGGCTCGGGACTTCTTCCTACAATGAGCAGTTCTTC; CDR3aa: CASSTRLGTSSYNEQFF
abundance: few; j_gene: TRBJ1-6; v_gene: TRBV6-1; d_gene: -; CDR3nt: TGTGCCAGCAGTGAAAGACCCGATGGGTCACCCCTCCACTTT; CDR3aa: CASSERPDGSPLHF
abundance: -; j_gene: TRBJ2-2; v_gene: TRBV20-1; d_gene: -; CDR3nt: TGCAGTGCTAGAGTCAGTGGCAGGGCGAACACCGGGGAGCTGTTTTTT; CDR3aa: CSARVSGRANTGELFF
abundance: -; j_gene: TRBJ1-4; v_gene: TRBV6-6; d_gene: -; CDR3nt: TGTGCCACCATGGGAAATGAAAAACTGTTTTTT; CDR3aa: CATMGNEKLFF
abundance: few; j_gene: TRBJ2-7; v_gene: TRBV27; d_gene: TRBD2; CDR3nt: TGTGCCAGCACCATCCCGACGCCGACTAGCGCCGGCCTCTACGAGCAGTACTTC; CDR3aa: CASTIPTPTSAGLYEQYF
abundance: few; j_gene: TRBJ2-3; v_gene: TRBV6-6; d_gene: -; CDR3nt: TGTGCCAGCAGTTTCGACTTGGGTACGCAGTATTTT; CDR3aa: CASSFDLGTQYF
abundance: few; j_gene: TRBJ2-1; v_gene: TRBV29-1; d_gene: TRBD2; CDR3nt: TGCAGCGTTGACCAAGCGGGGGGGCCGTACAATGAGCAGTTCTTC; CDR3aa: CSVDQAGGPYNEQFF
abundance: many; j_gene: TRBJ2-7; v_gene: TRBV5-6; d_gene: TRBD1; CDR3nt: TGTGCCAGCAGCTCCATTCCGGGACAGGGCGCCTACGAGCAGTACTTC; CDR3aa: CASSSIPGQGAYEQYF
abundance: few; j_gene: TRBJ2-2; v_gene: TRBV6-5; d_gene: -; CDR3nt: TGTGCCAGCAGTTTCGACAGGTCGAACACCGGGGAGCTGTTTTTT; CDR3aa: CASSFDRSNTGELFF
abundance: -; j_gene: TRBJ2-1; v_gene: TRBV4-1; d_gene: TRBD2; CDR3nt: TGCGCCAGCAGCCCCTTTGCGGGGGGGGCCAATGAGCAGTTCTTC; CDR3aa: CASSPFAGGANEQFF
abundance: -; j_gene: TRBJ2-2; v_gene: TRBV5-1; d_gene: -; CDR3nt: TGCGCCAGCAGCTTGGAGGGGGGCTCGTCCGGGGAGCTGTTTTTT; CDR3aa: CASSLEGGSSGELFF
abundance: few; j_gene: TRBJ2-7; v_gene: TRBV6-1; d_gene: -; CDR3nt: TGTGCCAGCAGCCCCGGAGGGGGGTTAGGCTACGAGCAGTACTTC; CDR3aa: CASSPGGGLGYEQYF
abundance: few; j_gene: TRBJ2-4; v_gene: TRBV12-3/TRBV12-4; d_gene: TRBD2; CDR3nt: TGTGCCAGCAACCTAGCGGGGGGGCCCTTAAACATTCAGTACTTC; CDR3aa: CASNLAGGPLNIQYF
abundance: -; j_gene: TRBJ1-2; v_gene: TRBV28; d_gene: TRBD1; CDR3nt: TGTGCCAGCAGTCGGGACAGGAAGAACTATCGCTACACCTTC; CDR3aa: CASSRDRKNYRYTF
abundance: few; j_gene: TRBJ1-2; v_gene: TRBV27; d_gene: -; CDR3nt: TGTGCCAGCAGCTACCGACAGGATCCAAACTATGGCTACACCTTC; CDR3aa: CASSYRQDPNYGYTF